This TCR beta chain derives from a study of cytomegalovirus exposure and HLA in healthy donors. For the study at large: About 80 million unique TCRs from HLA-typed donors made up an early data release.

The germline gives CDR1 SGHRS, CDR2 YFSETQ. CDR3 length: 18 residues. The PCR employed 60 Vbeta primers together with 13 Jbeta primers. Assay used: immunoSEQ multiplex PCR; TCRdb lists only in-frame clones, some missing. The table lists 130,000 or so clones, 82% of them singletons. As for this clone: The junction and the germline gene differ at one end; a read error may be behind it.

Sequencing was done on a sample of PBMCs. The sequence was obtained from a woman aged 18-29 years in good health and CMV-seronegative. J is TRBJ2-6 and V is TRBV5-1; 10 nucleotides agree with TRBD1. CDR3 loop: CASSQTGTGVTGANGLTF. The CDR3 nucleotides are TGCGCCAGCAGCCAAACCGGGACAGGGGTAACTGGGGCCAACGGCCTGACTTTC.